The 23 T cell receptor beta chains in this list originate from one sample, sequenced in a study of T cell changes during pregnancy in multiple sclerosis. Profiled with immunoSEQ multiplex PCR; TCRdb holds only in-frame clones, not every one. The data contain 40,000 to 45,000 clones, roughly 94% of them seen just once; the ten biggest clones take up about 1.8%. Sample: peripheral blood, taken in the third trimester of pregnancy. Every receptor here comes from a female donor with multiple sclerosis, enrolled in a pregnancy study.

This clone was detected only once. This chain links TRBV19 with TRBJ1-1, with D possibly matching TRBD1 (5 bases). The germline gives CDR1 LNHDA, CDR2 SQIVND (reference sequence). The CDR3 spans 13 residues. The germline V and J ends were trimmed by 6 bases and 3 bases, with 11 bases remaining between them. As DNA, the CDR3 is TGTGCCAGTAGGTCGACAGTGTACACTGAAGCTTTCTTT. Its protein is CASRSTVYTEAFF.

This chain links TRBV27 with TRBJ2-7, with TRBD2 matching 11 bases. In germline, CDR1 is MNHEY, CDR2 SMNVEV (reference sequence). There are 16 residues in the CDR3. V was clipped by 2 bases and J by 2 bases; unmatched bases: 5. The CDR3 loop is CASSLLAGGLTYEQYF. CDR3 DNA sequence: TGTGCCAGCAGTTTACTAGCGGGAGGCCTAACCTACGAGCAGTACTTC.

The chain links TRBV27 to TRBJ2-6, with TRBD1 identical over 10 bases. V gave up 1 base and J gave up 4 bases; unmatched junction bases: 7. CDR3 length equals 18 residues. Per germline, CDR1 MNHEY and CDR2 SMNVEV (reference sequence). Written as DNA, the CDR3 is TGTGCCAGCAGTTTATTTGGACAGGGGGTGTCAGGGGCCAACGTCCTGACTTTC. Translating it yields CASSLFGQGVSGANVLTF. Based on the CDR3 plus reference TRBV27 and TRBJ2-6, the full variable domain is EAQVTQNPRYLITVTGKKLTVTCSQNMNHEYMSWYRQDPGLGLRQIYYSMNVEVTDKGDVPEGYKVSRKEKRNFPLILESPSPNQTSLYFCASSLFGQGVSGANVLTFGAGSRLTVL.

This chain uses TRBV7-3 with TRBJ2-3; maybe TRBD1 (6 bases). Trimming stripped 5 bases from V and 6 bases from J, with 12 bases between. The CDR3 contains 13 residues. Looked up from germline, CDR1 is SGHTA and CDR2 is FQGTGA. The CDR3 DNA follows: TGTGCCAGCAGCCTCGGAACAGGGGATACGCAGTATTTT. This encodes CASSLGTGDTQYF. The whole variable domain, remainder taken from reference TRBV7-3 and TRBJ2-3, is GAGVSQTPSNKVTEKGKYVELRCDPISGHTALYWYRQSLGQGPEFLIYFQGTGAADDSGLPNDRFFAVRPEGSVSTLKIQRTERGDSAVYLCASSLGTGDTQYFGPGTRLTVL.

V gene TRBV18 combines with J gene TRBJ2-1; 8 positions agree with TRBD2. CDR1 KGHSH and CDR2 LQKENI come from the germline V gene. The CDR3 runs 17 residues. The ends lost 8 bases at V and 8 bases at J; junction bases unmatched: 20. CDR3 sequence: CASTPGLGTLGGDEQFF. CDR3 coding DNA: TGTGCCAGCACGCCGGGACTAGGCACCCTTGGTGGCGATGAGCAGTTCTTC.

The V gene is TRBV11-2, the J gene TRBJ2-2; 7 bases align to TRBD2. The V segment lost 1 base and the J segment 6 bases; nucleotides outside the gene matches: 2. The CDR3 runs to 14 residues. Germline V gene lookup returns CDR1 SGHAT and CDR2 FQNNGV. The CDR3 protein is CASSLVRGAGELFF. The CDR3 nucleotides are TGTGCCAGCAGCTTAGTTCGGGGGGCCGGGGAGCTGTTTTTT.

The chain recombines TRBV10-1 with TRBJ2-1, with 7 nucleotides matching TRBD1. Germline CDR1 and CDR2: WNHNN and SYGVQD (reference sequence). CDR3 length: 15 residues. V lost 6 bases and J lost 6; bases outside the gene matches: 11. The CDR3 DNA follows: TGCGCCAGCAGCGTACCGGGACAGCTGCCCAATGAGCAGTTCTTC. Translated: CASSVPGQLPNEQFF.

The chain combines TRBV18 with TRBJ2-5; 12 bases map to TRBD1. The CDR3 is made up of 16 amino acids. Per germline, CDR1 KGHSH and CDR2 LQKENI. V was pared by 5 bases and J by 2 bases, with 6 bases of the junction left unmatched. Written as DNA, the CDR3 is TGTGCCAGCTCATCCTTGGGACAGGGGGCTCAAGAGACCCAGTACTTC. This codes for CASSSLGQGAQETQYF.

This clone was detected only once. As DNA, the CDR3 is TGTGCCAGCACCTCAGGGAGGCTTGGCGCCCTTGGGGAGCAGTTCTTC. Translation: CASTSGRLGALGEQFF. The chain is built from TRBV2 and TRBJ2-1; D is possibly TRBD2 (6 bases). Looked up from germline, CDR1 is SNHLY and CDR2 is FYNNEI. With 7 bases removed from V and 10 bases from J, the gap between germline ends came to 26 bases. The CDR3 covers 16 residues.

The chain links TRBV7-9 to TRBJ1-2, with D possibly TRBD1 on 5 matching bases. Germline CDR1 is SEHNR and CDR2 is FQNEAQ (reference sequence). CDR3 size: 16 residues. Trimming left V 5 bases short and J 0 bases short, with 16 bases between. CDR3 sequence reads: CASSPSSQGPNYGYTF. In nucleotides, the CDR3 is TGTGCCAGCAGCCCAAGTTCCCAGGGCCCTAACTATGGCTACACCTTC.

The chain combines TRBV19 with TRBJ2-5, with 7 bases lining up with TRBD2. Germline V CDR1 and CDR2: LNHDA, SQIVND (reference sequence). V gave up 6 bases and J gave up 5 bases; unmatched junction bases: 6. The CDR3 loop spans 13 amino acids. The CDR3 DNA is TGTGCCAGTAGCGCGGCGGGAGTGGAGACCCAGTACTTC. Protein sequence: CASSAAGVETQYF. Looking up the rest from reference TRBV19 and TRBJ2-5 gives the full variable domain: DGGITQSPKYLFRKEGQNVTLSCEQNLNHDAMYWYRQDPGQGLRLIYYSQIVNDFQKGDIAEGYSVSREKKESFPLTVTSAQKNPTAFYLCASSAAGVETQYFGPGTRLLVL.

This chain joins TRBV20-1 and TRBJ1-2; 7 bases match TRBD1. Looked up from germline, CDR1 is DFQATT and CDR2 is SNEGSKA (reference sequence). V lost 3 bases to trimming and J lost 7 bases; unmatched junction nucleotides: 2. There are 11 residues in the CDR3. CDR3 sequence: CSARTGSGYTF. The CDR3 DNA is TGCAGTGCTAGGACAGGGAGTGGCTACACCTTC.

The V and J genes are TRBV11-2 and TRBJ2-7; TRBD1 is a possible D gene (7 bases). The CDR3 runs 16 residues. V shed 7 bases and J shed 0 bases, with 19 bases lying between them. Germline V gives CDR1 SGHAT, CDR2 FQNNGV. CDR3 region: CASNLRSGGSSYEQYF. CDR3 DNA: TGTGCCAGCAACCTCCGCTCAGGGGGGAGCTCCTACGAGCAGTACTTC.

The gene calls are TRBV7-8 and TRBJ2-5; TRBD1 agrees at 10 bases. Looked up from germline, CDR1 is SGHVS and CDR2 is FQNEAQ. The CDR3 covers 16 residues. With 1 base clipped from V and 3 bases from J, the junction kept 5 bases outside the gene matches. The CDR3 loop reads CASSLGTGGQKETQYF. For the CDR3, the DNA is TGTGCCAGCAGCTTAGGGACAGGGGGTCAGAAAGAGACCCAGTACTTC.

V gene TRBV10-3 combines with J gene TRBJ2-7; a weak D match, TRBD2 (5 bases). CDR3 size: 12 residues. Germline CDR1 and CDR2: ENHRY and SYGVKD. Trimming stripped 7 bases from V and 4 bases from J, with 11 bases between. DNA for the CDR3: TGTGCCATCATCCGGGGTATTTACGAGCAGTACTTC. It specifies CAIIRGIYEQYF.

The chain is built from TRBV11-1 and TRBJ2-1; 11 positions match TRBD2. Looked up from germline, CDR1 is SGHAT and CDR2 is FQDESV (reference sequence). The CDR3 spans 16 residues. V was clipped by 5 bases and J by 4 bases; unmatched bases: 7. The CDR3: CASSPKGLAGYNEQFF. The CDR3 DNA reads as TGTGCCAGCAGCCCCAAAGGACTAGCGGGTTACAATGAGCAGTTCTTC.

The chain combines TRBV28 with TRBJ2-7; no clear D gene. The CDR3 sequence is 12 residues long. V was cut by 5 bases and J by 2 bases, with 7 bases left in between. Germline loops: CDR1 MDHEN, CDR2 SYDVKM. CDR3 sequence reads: CASSQAPYEQYF. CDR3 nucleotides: TGTGCCAGCAGTCAGGCCCCCTACGAGCAGTACTTC.

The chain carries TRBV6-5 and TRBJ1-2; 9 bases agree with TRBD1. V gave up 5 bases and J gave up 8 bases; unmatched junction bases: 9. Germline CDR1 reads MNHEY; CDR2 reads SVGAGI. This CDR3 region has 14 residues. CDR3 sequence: CASSEGQGWGGYTF. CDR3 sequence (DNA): TGTGCCAGCAGTGAGGGACAGGGATGGGGAGGCTACACCTTC.

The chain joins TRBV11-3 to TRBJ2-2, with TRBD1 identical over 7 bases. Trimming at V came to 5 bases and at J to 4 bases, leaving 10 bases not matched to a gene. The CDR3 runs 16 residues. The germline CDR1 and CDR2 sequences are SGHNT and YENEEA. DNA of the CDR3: TGTGCCAGCAGCCCGCGACAGGGCGGTAGCACCGGGGAGCTGTTTTTT. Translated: CASSPRQGGSTGELFF.

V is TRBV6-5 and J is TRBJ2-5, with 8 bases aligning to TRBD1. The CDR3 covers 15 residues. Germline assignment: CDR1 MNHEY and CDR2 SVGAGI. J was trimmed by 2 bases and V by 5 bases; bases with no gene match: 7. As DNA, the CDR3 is TGTGCCAGCAGTAAGACAGGGGATCCACAAGAGACCCAGTACTTC. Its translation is CASSKTGDPQETQYF.

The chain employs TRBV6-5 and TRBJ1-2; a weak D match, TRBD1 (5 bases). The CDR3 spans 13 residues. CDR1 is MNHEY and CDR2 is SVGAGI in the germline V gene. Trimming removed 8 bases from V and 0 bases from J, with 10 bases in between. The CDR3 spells CASRDSPNYGYTF. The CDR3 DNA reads TGTGCCAGCCGGGACTCACCTAACTATGGCTACACCTTC.

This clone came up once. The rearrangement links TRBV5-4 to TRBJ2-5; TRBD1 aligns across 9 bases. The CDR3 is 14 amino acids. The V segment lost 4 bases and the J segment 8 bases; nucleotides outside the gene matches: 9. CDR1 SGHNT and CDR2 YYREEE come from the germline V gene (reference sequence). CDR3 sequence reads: CASSLEGQGFTQYF. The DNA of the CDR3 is TGTGCCAGCAGCCTGGAGGGACAGGGTTTTACCCAGTACTTC.

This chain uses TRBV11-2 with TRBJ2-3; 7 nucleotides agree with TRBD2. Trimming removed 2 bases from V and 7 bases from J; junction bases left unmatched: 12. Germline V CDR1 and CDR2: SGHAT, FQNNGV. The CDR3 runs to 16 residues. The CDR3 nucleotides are TGTGCCAGCAGCTTATTAGGCGGGGGAGGTAGGAATACGCAGTATTTT. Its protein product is CASSLLGGGGRNTQYF.